One and the same sample provided the 21 T cell receptor beta chains below, sequenced in a study of blood T cell repertoires in COVID-19. TCRdb's copy holds only in-frame clones and misses some; the assay was immunoSEQ multiplex PCR. This table holds fewer than 250,000 clones, 75% to 90% found once. Sequenced input: peripheral blood. The receptors were sampled from a man in his 60s who had recovered from COVID-19.

The sample holds one count of this clone. V and J are TRBV9 and TRBJ2-5; 7 bases match TRBD1. V lost 0 bases and J lost 2; bases outside the gene matches: 4. Germline V gene sequence: CDR1 SGDLS, CDR2 YYNGEE. CDR3 length: 15 amino acids. The CDR3 protein is CASSVGPGQQETQYF. As DNA, the CDR3 is TGTGCCAGCAGCGTAGGGCCGGGACAGCAAGAGACCCAGTACTTC.

In its sample, this clone was seen once. This rearrangement joins TRBV7-8 to TRBJ2-2, with TRBD1 as a possible D gene (6 bases). Trimming took 5 bases from V and 4 from J, leaving 14 bases between them. The length of the CDR3 is 15 residues. CDR1 is SGHVS, CDR2 FQNEAQ, per germline. Written as DNA, the CDR3 is TGTGCCAGCAGCCTCGACAGGACCCCCACCGGGGAGCTGTTTTTT. Translated, it gives CASSLDRTPTGELFF.

The rearrangement joins TRBV2 to TRBJ1-2, with 8 bases identical to TRBD1. With V trimmed by 3 bases and J by 6 bases, 12 bases remained unmatched. This CDR3 region has 16 residues. Germline V gives CDR1 SNHLY, CDR2 FYNNEI. The CDR3 here is CASSERRTGRGDGYTF. In nucleotides, the CDR3 is TGTGCCAGCAGTGAGAGGAGGACAGGGAGGGGCGATGGCTACACCTTC.

This chain connects TRBV5-4 to TRBJ2-7; 7 bases fit TRBD2. The CDR3 covers 13 residues. V lost 3 bases to trimming and J lost 3 bases; unmatched junction nucleotides: 3. Germline V gene lookup returns CDR1 SGHNT and CDR2 YYREEE (reference sequence). The CDR3 nucleotides read TGTGCCAGCAGCTCGTGGGAGGGCTACGAGCAGTACTTC. Residues: CASSSWEGYEQYF.

The genes are TRBV29-1 and TRBJ1-1; weak D call: TRBD1 (6 bases). In germline, CDR1 is SQVTM, CDR2 ANQGSEA. There are 14 residues in the CDR3. V lost 5 bases to trimming and J lost 1 base, with 14 bases between them. As DNA, the CDR3 is TGCAGCGTTAAACCAGTCAGGGGGAACACTGAAGCTTTCTTT. This translates into CSVKPVRGNTEAFF.

The rearrangement links TRBV29-1 to TRBJ2-3; 9 bases map to TRBD2. CDR3 length equals 11 residues. Germline loops: CDR1 SQVTM, CDR2 ANQGSEA. V was clipped by 7 bases and J by 5 bases; unmatched bases: 1. CDR3 nucleotides: TGCAGCGGTAGCGGGAGAGATACGCAGTATTTT. Residues: CSGSGRDTQYF.

The V and J genes are TRBV10-2 and TRBJ1-3; D possibly corresponds to TRBD1 (6 bases). Deletions cut 3 bases from V and 0 bases from J, with 9 bases between. Germline-derived CDR1 and CDR2 are WSHSY and SAAADI. This CDR3 is 15 amino acids long. CDR3 coding DNA: TGCGCCAGCAGTGATCAGGGGATCTCTGGAAACACCATATATTTT. It encodes CASSDQGISGNTIYF.

The chain links TRBV19 to TRBJ2-3; the match to TRBD2 covers 14 bases. Germline V CDR1 and CDR2: LNHDA, SQIVND (reference sequence). V lost 9 bases, J lost 2 bases, and 16 bases stayed unmatched. The CDR3 totals 19 residues. The CDR3: CASHPGLAGEYLLTDTQYF. In DNA form, the CDR3 reads TGTGCCAGCCACCCGGGACTAGCGGGGGAGTACCTCCTCACAGATACGCAGTATTTT.

V gene TRBV19 combines with J gene TRBJ2-7, with 10 bases aligning to TRBD2. The CDR3 covers 15 residues. The junction had 6 bases not matched to a gene; V was cut back by 4 bases and J by 3 bases. The germline gives CDR1 LNHDA, CDR2 SQIVND (reference sequence). The CDR3 loop reads CASSTLAGAFYEQYF. CDR3 sequence (DNA): TGTGCCAGTAGTACCCTAGCGGGGGCTTTCTACGAGCAGTACTTC.

The V gene is TRBV9, the J gene TRBJ2-1, with D possibly TRBD2 on 6 matching bases. The germline V and J ends were trimmed by 2 bases and 0 bases, with 15 bases remaining between them. Germline V gives CDR1 SGDLS, CDR2 YYNGEE. The length of the CDR3 is 17 residues. The CDR3 here is CASSVISGSSSYNEQFF. The CDR3 region has the DNA TGTGCCAGCAGCGTTATAAGCGGGTCCAGCTCCTACAATGAGCAGTTCTTC.

The count of this clone is one. The chain joins TRBV28 to TRBJ1-5; possibly TRBD1 for D (6 bases). Trimming removed 4 bases at V and 4 bases at J, with 20 bases between. The CDR3 sequence is 17 residues long. From germline, CDR1 is MDHEN and CDR2 SYDVKM. This CDR3 is CASSWPQGRILNQPQHF. The CDR3 DNA reads TGTGCCAGCAGTTGGCCCCAGGGGAGAATTCTAAATCAGCCCCAGCATTTT.

The genes are TRBV28 and TRBJ1-5, with 8 bases fitting TRBD1. V trimming: 6 bases; J trimming: 0 bases; junction bases outside the gene matches: 7. Looked up from germline, CDR1 is MDHEN and CDR2 is SYDVKM. The CDR3 runs 16 residues. The CDR3 sequence is CASSGGTGHSNQPQHF. The CDR3 DNA sequence: TGTGCCAGCAGCGGAGGGACAGGCCATAGCAATCAGCCCCAGCATTTT.

The chain joins TRBV3-1 (or the pseudogene TRBV3-2) to TRBJ1-1; 8 nucleotides align to TRBD1. Germline CDR1 and CDR2: LGHDT and YNNKEL (reference sequence). The CDR3 is 13 amino acids. With V trimmed by 1 base and J by 10 bases, 5 bases remained unmatched. CDR3: CASSQVTGARAFF. In DNA, the CDR3 is TGTGCCAGCAGCCAAGTGACAGGGGCGCGAGCTTTCTTT.

The V call is TRBV15, the J call TRBJ1-5; possible D gene TRBD1, 6 bases. Trimming took off 5 bases at V and 0 bases at J, with 11 bases between the two ends. The CDR3 covers 15 residues. Germline CDR1 is LNHNV and CDR2 is YYDKDF (reference sequence). CDR3 region: CATSSGDVSNQPQHF. The CDR3 region has the DNA TGTGCCACCAGCTCAGGGGACGTTAGCAATCAGCCCCAGCATTTT. Filled out from reference TRBV15 and TRBJ1-5, the complete variable domain reads DAMVIQNPRYQVTQFGKPVTLSCSQTLNHNVMYWYQQKSSQAPKLLFHYYDKDFNNEADTPDNFQSRRPNTSFCFLDIRSPGLGDTAMYLCATSSGDVSNQPQHFGDGTRLSIL.

This chain links TRBV5-1 with TRBJ2-3, with D hard to call. The CDR3 sequence is 12 residues long. From germline, CDR1 is SGHRS and CDR2 YFSETQ. Trimming pared 3 bases from V and 5 bases from J, leaving 7 bases between. CDR3 nucleotides: TGCGCCAGCAGCTCCCCGGGAGATACGCAGTATTTT. This codes for CASSSPGDTQYF.

The rearrangement links TRBV5-8 to TRBJ1-1; 8 bases fit TRBD1. CDR1 SGHTS and CDR2 YDEGEE come from the germline V gene. With V trimmed by 4 bases and J by 1 base, 6 bases remained unmatched. This CDR3 contains 15 residues. In DNA form, the CDR3 reads TGTGCCAGCAGCCCGGGGGACAGGTGGAACACTGAAGCTTTCTTT. It specifies CASSPGDRWNTEAFF.

This clone was picked up one time. The rearrangement uses TRBV18 and TRBJ1-4; a weak D match, TRBD1 (5 bases). The CDR3 contains 13 residues. The germline CDR1 and CDR2 sequences are KGHSH and LQKENI. Deletions cut 0 bases from V and 8 bases from J, with 7 bases between. For the CDR3, the DNA is TGTGCCAGCTCACCACCGGGGCGCGAAAAACTGTTTTTT. It specifies CASSPPGREKLFF. Using reference TRBV18 and TRBJ1-4 for the parts outside the CDR3, the full variable domain is NAGVMQNPRHLVRRRGQEARLRCSPMKGHSHVYWYRQLPEEGLKFMVYLQKENIIDESGMPKERFSAEFPKEGPSILRIQQVVRGDSAAYFCASSPPGREKLFFGSGTQLSVL.

The chain is built from TRBV4-1 and TRBJ1-2, with D maybe TRBD1 (5 bases). V lost 6 bases to trimming and J lost 2 bases, with 16 bases between them. Germline V lookup: CDR1 MGHRA, CDR2 YSYEKL. CDR3 length: 15 amino acids. CDR3 DNA sequence: TGCGCCAGCAGACAAACAGGACGACTCAACTATGGCTACACCTTC. Translating it yields CASRQTGRLNYGYTF.

This chain links TRBV11-3 with TRBJ2-1; 8 nucleotides align to TRBD1. Germline V gene lookup returns CDR1 SGHNT and CDR2 YENEEA. The CDR3 runs to 14 residues. The ends lost 5 bases at V and 7 bases at J; junction bases unmatched: 7. The CDR3 nucleotides read TGTGCCAGCAGCCCCAGGGGGCGGGTGAATGAGCAGTTCTTC. It encodes CASSPRGRVNEQFF.

This chain joins TRBV5-1 and TRBJ2-7, with 8 nucleotides matching TRBD2. J gave up 4 bases and V 2 bases, and 5 bases lay outside the gene matches. The CDR3 runs 14 residues. Germline V gene data show CDR1 as SGHRS and CDR2 as YFSETQ. CDR3 nucleotide sequence: TGCGCCAGCAGCTTAGAAGCGGGGGAATACGAGCAGTACTTC. It translates to CASSLEAGEYEQYF.

This clone was counted only a few times. The chain recombines TRBV6-5 with TRBJ1-1, with 7 bases aligning to TRBD1. This CDR3 is 13 amino acids long. The trim removed 2 bases at V and 7 bases at J, leaving 4 bases unmatched. The germline CDR1 and CDR2 sequences are MNHEY and SVGAGI. The CDR3 DNA is TGTGCCAGCAGTTACGACAGGGTCGGTGAAGCTTTCTTT. Its translation is CASSYDRVGEAFF.